Listed here are 11 T cell receptor beta chains from one sample, sequenced in a study of siplizumab effects on memory and regulatory T cells. Repertoires were generated with immunoSEQ multiplex PCR, while TCRdb's copy carries only in-frame clones and drops some. Seen here are some 100,000 clones, about 95% observed once, and the top ten hold 1% to 1.5%. The material sequenced was non-Treg CD4+ T cells sorted from blood. These receptors all stem from a human donor in good health.

The J gene is TRBJ2-2, the V gene TRBV5-1; 8 bases are a match to TRBD2. Trimming took 4 bases from V and 4 from J; bases not matched to a gene: 9. The CDR3 is 16 amino acids. CDR1 is SGHRS and CDR2 is YFSETQ in the germline V gene. CDR3 sequence: CASSASGGPGTGELFF. The CDR3 nucleotides are TGCGCCAGCAGCGCTTCGGGGGGGCCCGGCACCGGGGAGCTGTTTTTT.

V is TRBV5-8 and J is TRBJ1-1, with a possible D match to TRBD1 (5 bases). V lost 0 bases and J lost 2, with 11 bases in between. This CDR3 has 15 residues. Germline loops: CDR1 SGHTS, CDR2 YDEGEE. The CDR3 is CASSLVNRPNTEAFF. The DNA for the CDR3 is TGTGCCAGCAGCTTGGTTAACAGGCCAAACACTGAAGCTTTCTTT. The whole variable domain, filled in from reference TRBV5-8 and TRBJ1-1, reads EAGVTQSPTHLIKTRGQQATLRCSPISGHTSVYWYQQALGLGLQFLLWYDEGEERNRGNFPPRFSGRQFPNYSSELNVNALELEDSALYLCASSLVNRPNTEAFFGQGTRLTVV.

Concerning this clone itself: The same CDR3 is also encoded by other DNA sequences in this sample. The chain has TRBV20-1 and TRBJ2-7, with no clear D. The CDR3 has 11 amino acids. V was clipped by 3 bases and J by 6 bases, with 9 bases between them. The V gene's germline CDR1 is DFQATT and CDR2 SNEGSKA (reference sequence). As DNA, the CDR3 is TGCAGTGCTAGTAAGGGTCGCGAGCAGTACTTC. This translates into CSASKGREQYF.

This chain links TRBV5-1 with TRBJ2-3; perhaps TRBD2 as D (6 bases). Trimming stripped 7 bases from V and 0 bases from J, with 9 bases between. Germline CDR1 SGHRS, CDR2 YFSETQ. The CDR3 contains 13 residues. CDR3 nucleotides: TGCGCCAGCCTGGCGGGGAGCACAGATACGCAGTATTTT. Protein product: CASLAGSTDTQYF. The whole variable domain, filled in from reference TRBV5-1 and TRBJ2-3, reads KAGVTQTPRYLIKTRGQQVTLSCSPISGHRSVSWYQQTPGQGLQFLFEYFSETQRNKGNFPGRFSGRQFSNSRSEMNVSTLELGDSALYLCASLAGSTDTQYFGPGTRLTVL.

The V call is TRBV5-1, the J call TRBJ2-7; the match to TRBD2 covers 7 bases. This CDR3 is 14 amino acids long. Unmatched junction bases numbered 10, after V lost 4 bases and J lost 6 bases. Germline CDR1 reads SGHRS; CDR2 reads YFSETQ. CDR3 amino acids: CASSLSGQGPEQYF. The CDR3 nucleotides are TGCGCCAGCAGCCTTAGCGGGCAGGGACCCGAGCAGTACTTC.

The chain's CDR3 is CASSGYTGIGGYTF. CDR3 DNA: TGTGCCAGCAGCGGTTATACAGGGATCGGTGGCTACACCTTC. The chain carries TRBV7-8 and TRBJ1-2; D perhaps matches TRBD1 (6 bases). The CDR3 spans 14 residues. The V and J ends lost 5 bases and 7 bases respectively, with 17 bases between them. Germline assignment: CDR1 SGHVS and CDR2 FQNEAQ.

The chain links TRBV7-3 to TRBJ2-1, with 10 bases that match TRBD2. CDR3 length equals 16 residues. Germline CDR1 is SGHTA and CDR2 is FQGTGA. The junction had 7 bases not matched to a gene; V was cut back by 3 bases and J by 5 bases. For the CDR3, the DNA is TGTGCCAGCAGCTTCCAAAGCGGGAGGGCCAACAATGAGCAGTTCTTC. Amino acids: CASSFQSGRANNEQFF.

The chain uses TRBV11-1 and TRBJ2-1; D ambiguous. The germline V gene has CDR1 SGHAT and CDR2 FQDESV (reference sequence). The CDR3 consists of 16 residues. V dropped 1 base and J dropped 8 bases, with 18 bases sitting between them. CDR3: CASSLDPWARRDEQFF. The CDR3 coding sequence is TGTGCCAGCAGCTTAGACCCTTGGGCTAGAAGGGATGAGCAGTTCTTC.

The gene calls are TRBV5-6 and TRBJ2-5; TRBD2 might be the D (5 bases). Germline V gene sequence: CDR1 SGHDT, CDR2 YYEEEE. V dropped 0 bases and J dropped 5 bases, with 11 bases sitting between them. CDR3 length: 14 amino acids. CDR3 loop: CASSLGRVAETQYF. For the CDR3, the DNA is TGTGCCAGCAGCTTGGGTAGGGTAGCGGAGACCCAGTACTTC.

The chain is built from TRBV7-6 and TRBJ1-3; 7 bases match TRBD1. The CDR3 totals 15 residues. CDR1 and CDR2 from the germline V gene are SGHVS and FNYEAQ. The V gene end was trimmed by 1 base and the J gene end by 9 bases; junction bases not matched to a gene: 9. Here the CDR3 DNA reads TGTGCCAGCAGCTTAGTGACAGGGAGGTATAGCACCATATATTTT. This codes for CASSLVTGRYSTIYF.

CDR3 sequence (DNA): TGTGCCAGCAGCTTATATTCGGGACGGACCAATCAGCCCCAGCATTTT. It encodes CASSLYSGRTNQPQHF. The genes are TRBV7-9 and TRBJ1-5; D may be TRBD1 (5 bases). CDR3 length: 16 amino acids. The germline V gene has CDR1 SEHNR and CDR2 FQNEAQ (reference sequence). Trimming pared 2 bases from V and 3 bases from J, leaving 14 bases between.